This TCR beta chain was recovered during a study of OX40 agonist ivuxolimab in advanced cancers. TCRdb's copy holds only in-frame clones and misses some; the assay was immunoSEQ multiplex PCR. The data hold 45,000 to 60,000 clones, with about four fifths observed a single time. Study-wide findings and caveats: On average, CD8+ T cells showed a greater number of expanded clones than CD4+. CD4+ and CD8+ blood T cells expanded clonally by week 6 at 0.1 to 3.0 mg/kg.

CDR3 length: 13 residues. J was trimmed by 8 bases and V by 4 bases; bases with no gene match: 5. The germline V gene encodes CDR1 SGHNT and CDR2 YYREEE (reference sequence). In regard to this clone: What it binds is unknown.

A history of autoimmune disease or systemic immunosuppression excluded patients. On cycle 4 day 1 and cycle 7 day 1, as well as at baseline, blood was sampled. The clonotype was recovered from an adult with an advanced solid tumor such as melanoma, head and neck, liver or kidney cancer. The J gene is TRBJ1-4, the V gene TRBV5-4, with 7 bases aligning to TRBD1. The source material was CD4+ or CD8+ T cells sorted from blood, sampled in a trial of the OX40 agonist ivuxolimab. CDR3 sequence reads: CASSLGTVEKLFF. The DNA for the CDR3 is TGTGCCAGCAGCCTCGGGACAGTCGAAAAACTGTTTTTT.